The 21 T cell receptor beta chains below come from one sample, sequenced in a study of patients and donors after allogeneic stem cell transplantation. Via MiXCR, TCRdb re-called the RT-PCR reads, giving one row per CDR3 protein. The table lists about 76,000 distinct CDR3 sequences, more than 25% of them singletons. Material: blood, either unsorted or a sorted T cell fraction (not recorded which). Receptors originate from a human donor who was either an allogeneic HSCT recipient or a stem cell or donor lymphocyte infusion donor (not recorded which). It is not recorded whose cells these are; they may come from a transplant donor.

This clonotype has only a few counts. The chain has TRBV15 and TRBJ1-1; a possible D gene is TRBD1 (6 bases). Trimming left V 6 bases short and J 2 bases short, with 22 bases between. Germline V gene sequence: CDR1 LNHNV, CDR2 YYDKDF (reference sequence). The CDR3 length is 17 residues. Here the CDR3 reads CATSTKGRGQTNTEAFF. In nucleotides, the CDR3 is TGTGCCACCAGTACGAAAGGGCGCGGACAGACAAACACTGAAGCTTTCTTT.

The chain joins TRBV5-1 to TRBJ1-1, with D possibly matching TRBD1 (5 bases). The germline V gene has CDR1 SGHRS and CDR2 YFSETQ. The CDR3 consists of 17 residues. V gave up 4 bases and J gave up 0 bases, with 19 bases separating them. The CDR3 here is CASSPPGRRLMNTEAFF. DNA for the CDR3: TGCGCCAGCAGCCCACCGGGACGAAGGCTCATGAACACTGAAGCTTTCTTT.

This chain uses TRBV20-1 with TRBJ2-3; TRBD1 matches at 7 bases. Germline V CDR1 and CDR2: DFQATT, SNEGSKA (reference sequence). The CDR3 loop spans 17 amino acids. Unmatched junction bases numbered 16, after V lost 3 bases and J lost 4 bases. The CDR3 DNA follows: TGCAGTGCTAGCTCCCCCCCCGAGACAGGGAGCCCAGATACGCAGTATTTT. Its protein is CSASSPPETGSPDTQYF.

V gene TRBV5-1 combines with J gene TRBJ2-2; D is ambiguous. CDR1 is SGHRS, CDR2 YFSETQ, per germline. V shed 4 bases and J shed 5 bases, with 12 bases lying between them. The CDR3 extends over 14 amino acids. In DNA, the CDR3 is TGCGCCAGCAGCCAGGCTCCCTTGACCGGGGAGCTGTTTTTT. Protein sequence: CASSQAPLTGELFF.

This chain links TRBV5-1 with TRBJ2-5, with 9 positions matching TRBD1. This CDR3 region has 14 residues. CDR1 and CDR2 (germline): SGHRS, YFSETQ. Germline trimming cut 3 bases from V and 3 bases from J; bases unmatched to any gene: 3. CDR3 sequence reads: CASSSGTGKETQYF. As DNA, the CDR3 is TGCGCCAGCAGCTCCGGGACAGGGAAAGAGACCCAGTACTTC. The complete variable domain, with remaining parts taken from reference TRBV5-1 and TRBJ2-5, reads KAGVTQTPRYLIKTRGQQVTLSCSPISGHRSVSWYQQTPGQGLQFLFEYFSETQRNKGNFPGRFSGRQFSNSRSEMNVSTLELGDSALYLCASSSGTGKETQYFGPGTRLLVL.

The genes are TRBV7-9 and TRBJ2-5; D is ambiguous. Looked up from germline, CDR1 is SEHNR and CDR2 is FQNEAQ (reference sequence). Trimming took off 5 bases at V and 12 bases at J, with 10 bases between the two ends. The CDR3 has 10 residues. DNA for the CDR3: TGTGCCAGCAGCGACATCCCGGAGTACTTC. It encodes CASSDIPEYF.

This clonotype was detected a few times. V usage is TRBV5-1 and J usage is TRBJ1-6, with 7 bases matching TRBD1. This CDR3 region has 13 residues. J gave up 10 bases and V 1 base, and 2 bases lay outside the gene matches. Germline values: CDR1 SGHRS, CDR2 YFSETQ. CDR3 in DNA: TGCGCCAGCAGCTTGACAGGGGAATCACCCCTCCACTTT. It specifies CASSLTGESPLHF.

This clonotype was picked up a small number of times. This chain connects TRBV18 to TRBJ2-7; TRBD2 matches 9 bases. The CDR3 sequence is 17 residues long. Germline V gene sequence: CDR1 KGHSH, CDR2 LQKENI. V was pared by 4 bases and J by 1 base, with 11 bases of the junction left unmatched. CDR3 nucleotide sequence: TGTGCCAGCTCACGGGCGGGAGGGACAGCGACATCCTACGAGCAGTACTTC. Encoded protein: CASSRAGGTATSYEQYF.

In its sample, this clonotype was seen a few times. CDR3 protein: CASSLDRTYSGNTIYF. CDR3 sequence (DNA): TGCGCCAGCAGCTTGGACAGAACTTACTCTGGAAACACCATATATTTT. This chain joins TRBV5-1 and TRBJ1-3, with D unclear. CDR3 length: 16 amino acids. CDR1 and CDR2 (germline): SGHRS, YFSETQ. Deletions cut 0 bases from V and 0 bases from J, with 10 bases between.

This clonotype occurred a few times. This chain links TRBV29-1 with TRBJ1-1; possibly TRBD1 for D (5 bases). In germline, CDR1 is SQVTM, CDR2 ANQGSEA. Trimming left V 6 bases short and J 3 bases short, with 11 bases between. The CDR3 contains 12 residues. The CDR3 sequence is CSVVPRDTEAFF. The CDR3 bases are TGCAGCGTCGTACCCAGGGACACTGAAGCTTTCTTT.

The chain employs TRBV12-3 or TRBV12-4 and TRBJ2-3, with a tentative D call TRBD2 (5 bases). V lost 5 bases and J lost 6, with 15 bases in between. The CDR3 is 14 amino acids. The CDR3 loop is CASSPRTRSDTQYF. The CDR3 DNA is TGTGCCAGCAGTCCAAGGACTCGGTCGGATACGCAGTATTTT.

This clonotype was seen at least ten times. The CDR3 loop reads CASSHWVFWQETQYF. In DNA form, the CDR3 reads TGTGCCAGCAGCCATTGGGTCTTCTGGCAAGAGACCCAGTACTTC. This chain joins TRBV12-3 or TRBV12-4 and TRBJ2-5, with D hard to call. Trimming shortened V by 6 bases and J by 2 bases, and 16 bases separated the two germline ends. The CDR3 length is 15 residues.

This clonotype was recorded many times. In DNA form, the CDR3 reads TGTGCCAGCAGTTTAGCAGGGGCTCAGCCCCAGCATTTT. It yields the protein CASSLAGAQPQHF. The genes are TRBV12-3 or TRBV12-4 and TRBJ1-5; possibly TRBD1 for D (5 bases). V was shortened by 0 bases and J by 6 bases, with 6 bases between the two germline ends. This CDR3 contains 13 residues.

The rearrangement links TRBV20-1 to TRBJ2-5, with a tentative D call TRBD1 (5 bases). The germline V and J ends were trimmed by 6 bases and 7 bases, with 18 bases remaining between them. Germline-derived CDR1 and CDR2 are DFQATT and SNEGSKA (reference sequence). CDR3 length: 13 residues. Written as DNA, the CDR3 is TGCAGTGCCCCCCCCGCTAGGCAGGGGACCCAGTACTTC. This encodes CSAPPARQGTQYF.

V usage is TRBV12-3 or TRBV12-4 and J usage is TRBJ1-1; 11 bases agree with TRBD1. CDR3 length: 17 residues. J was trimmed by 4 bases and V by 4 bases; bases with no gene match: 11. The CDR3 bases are TGTGCCAGCAGTTCAAGGACAGGGGGCTTCATTGGCACTGAAGCTTTCTTT. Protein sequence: CASSSRTGGFIGTEAFF.

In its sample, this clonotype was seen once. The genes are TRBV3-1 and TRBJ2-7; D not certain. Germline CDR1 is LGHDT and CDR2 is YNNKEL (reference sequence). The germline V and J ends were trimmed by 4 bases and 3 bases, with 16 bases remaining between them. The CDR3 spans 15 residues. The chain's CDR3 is CASSPTTFPYYEQYF. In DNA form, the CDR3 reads TGTGCCAGCAGCCCCACCACTTTTCCCTACTACGAGCAGTACTTC.

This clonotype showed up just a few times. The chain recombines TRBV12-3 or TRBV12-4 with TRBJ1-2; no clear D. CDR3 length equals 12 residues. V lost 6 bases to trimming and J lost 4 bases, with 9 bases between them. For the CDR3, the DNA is TGTGCCAGCAGAATCGGAGTCTATGGCTACACCTTC. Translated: CASRIGVYGYTF.

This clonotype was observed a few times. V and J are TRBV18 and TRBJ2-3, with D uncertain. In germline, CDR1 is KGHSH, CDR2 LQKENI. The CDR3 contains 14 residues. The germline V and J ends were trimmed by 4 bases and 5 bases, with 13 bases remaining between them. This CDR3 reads CASSRITRQDTQYF. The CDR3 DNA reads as TGTGCCAGCTCACGGATTACCCGACAAGATACGCAGTATTTT.

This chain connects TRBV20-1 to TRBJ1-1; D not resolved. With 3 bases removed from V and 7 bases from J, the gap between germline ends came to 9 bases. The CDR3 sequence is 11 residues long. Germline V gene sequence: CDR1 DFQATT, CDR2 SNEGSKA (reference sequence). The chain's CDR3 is CSASRAREAFF. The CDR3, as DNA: TGCAGTGCTAGTCGGGCACGTGAAGCTTTCTTT.

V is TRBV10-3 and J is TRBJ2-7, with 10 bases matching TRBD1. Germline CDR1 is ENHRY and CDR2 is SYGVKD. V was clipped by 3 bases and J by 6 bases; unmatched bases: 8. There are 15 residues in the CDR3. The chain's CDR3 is CAISDSGTGVREQYF. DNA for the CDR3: TGTGCCATCAGTGATTCCGGGACAGGGGTTCGCGAGCAGTACTTC.

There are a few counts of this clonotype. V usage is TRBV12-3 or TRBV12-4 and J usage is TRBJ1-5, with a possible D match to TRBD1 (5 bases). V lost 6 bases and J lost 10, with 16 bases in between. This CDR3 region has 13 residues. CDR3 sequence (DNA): TGTGCCAGCAGGAGAGAGGGACTGGTCCCCCAGCATTTT. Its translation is CASRREGLVPQHF.